This passage covers 32 T cell receptor beta chains from one sample sequenced in a study of memory CD4+ T cells and cytomegalovirus serostatus. Libraries were prepared by immunoSEQ multiplex PCR; TCRdb keeps only in-frame clonotypes and omits some of them. The data hold approximately 61,000 clones, with approximately 78% observed a single time. Single viable CD3+CD4+CD8-CD45RO+ cells were sorted as the memory CD4+ T cells. The sequenced sample consisted of memory CD4+ T cells from blood. The receptors stem from an adult in good health and CMV-seronegative.

This clone is medium-sized in the sample. V is TRBV4-1 and J is TRBJ2-1; tentatively, D is TRBD2 (6 bases). V was shortened by 4 bases and J by 4 bases, with 20 bases between the two germline ends. The CDR3 spans 17 residues. Germline V gene data show CDR1 as MGHRA and CDR2 as YSYEKL. CDR3 DNA: TGCGCCAGCAGCCCCCAACTCCGACTAGAAAGATACAATGAGCAGTTCTTC. The encoded protein is CASSPQLRLERYNEQFF.

The rearrangement joins TRBV5-1 to TRBJ2-3; TRBD2 aligns across 8 bases. This CDR3 region has 16 residues. The germline gives CDR1 SGHRS, CDR2 YFSETQ. J gave up 2 bases and V 2 bases, and 7 bases lay outside the gene matches. In DNA, the CDR3 is TGCGCCAGCAGCTTACTTACTAGCGGCCCCACAGATACGCAGTATTTT. Translating gives CASSLLTSGPTDTQYF.

The chain couples TRBV11-2 to TRBJ2-2, with D possibly TRBD1 on 6 matching bases. The V gene lost 5 bases and the J gene lost 4 bases, with 17 bases spanning the gap. The CDR3 has 16 residues. The germline V gene has CDR1 SGHAT and CDR2 FQNNGV. The DNA of the CDR3 is TGTGCCAGCAGCGGTAGCTCCGGGACACTCACCGGGGAGCTGTTTTTT. Its protein is CASSGSSGTLTGELFF.

The chain uses TRBV5-4 and TRBJ2-2; D gene ambiguous. This CDR3 region has 14 residues. The V end was cut by 0 bases, the J end by 0 bases, with 3 bases between. Germline assignment: CDR1 SGHNT and CDR2 YYREEE (reference sequence). CDR3 bases: TGTGCCAGCAGCTTGGCCGCGAACACCGGGGAGCTGTTTTTT. It translates to CASSLAANTGELFF.

The V and J genes are TRBV19 and TRBJ2-3, with D perhaps matching TRBD1 (6 bases). Germline CDR1 is LNHDA and CDR2 is SQIVND (reference sequence). CDR3 length: 14 residues. V gave up 6 bases and J gave up 2 bases, with 12 bases separating them. The CDR3 here is CASRKQGSTDTQYF. As DNA, the CDR3 is TGTGCCAGTAGGAAACAGGGTTCCACAGATACGCAGTATTTT.

CDR3 sequence reads: CASSQDPGTSGSLSSYEQYF. DNA of the CDR3: TGCGCCAGCAGCCAAGATCCGGGGACTAGCGGGAGCTTAAGCTCCTACGAGCAGTACTTC. The chain uses TRBV4-1 and TRBJ2-7; 14 bases map to TRBD2. V lost 0 bases and J lost 0; bases outside the gene matches: 10. CDR3 size: 20 residues. Looked up from germline, CDR1 is MGHRA and CDR2 is YSYEKL.

The genes are TRBV30 and TRBJ1-5; 7 nucleotides line up with TRBD1. This CDR3 region has 14 residues. Germline V gene lookup returns CDR1 GTSNPN and CDR2 SVGIG (reference sequence). The J segment lost 6 bases and the V segment lost 0 bases, leaving 5 bases of the junction unmatched. CDR3 DNA: TGTGCCTGGAGTGTAAACAGGGGAGCTCAGCCCCAGCATTTT. Its protein is CAWSVNRGAQPQHF.

This clone has just a few counts. V is TRBV10-1 and J is TRBJ2-2; tentative D call: TRBD1 (6 bases). CDR1 and CDR2 from the germline V gene are WNHNN and SYGVQD (reference sequence). V shed 8 bases and J shed 3 bases, with 13 bases lying between them. The CDR3 loop spans 14 amino acids. The CDR3 loop is CASGRDTYTGELFF. The CDR3 DNA reads TGCGCCAGCGGACGGGACACATACACCGGGGAGCTGTTTTTT.

The J gene is TRBJ1-1, the V gene TRBV6-1, with unresolved D. Trimming took off 2 bases at V and 3 bases at J, with 7 bases between the two ends. Germline values: CDR1 MNHNS, CDR2 SASEGT. This CDR3 spans 13 amino acids. The CDR3 is CASSEQSYTEAFF. The CDR3, as DNA: TGTGCCAGCAGTGAACAGTCTTACACTGAAGCTTTCTTT.

Concerning this clone itself: Relative to the germline gene, one junction end is altered; a read error may explain this. This rearrangement joins TRBV9 to TRBJ1-2; possibly TRBD1 for D (6 bases). The CDR3 covers 16 residues. CDR1 is SGDLS and CDR2 is YYNGEE in the germline V gene. The CDR3 sequence: CASSVVPGGGPLGYTF. In nucleotides, the CDR3 is TGTGCCAGCAGTGTAGTCCCCGGGGGGGGCCCCTTGGGCTACACCTTC. Variable domain in full (rest from reference TRBV9 and TRBJ1-2): DSGVTQTPKHLITATGQRVTLRCSPRSGDLSVYWYQQSLDQGLQFLIQYYNGEERAKGNILERFSAQQFPDLHSELNLSSLELGDSALYFCASSVVPGGGPLGYTFGSGTRLTVV.

This chain links TRBV7-9 with TRBJ2-6; D perhaps matches TRBD1 (5 bases). The ends were cut back, 5 bases at V and 0 bases at J, with 5 bases in the middle. From germline, CDR1 is SEHNR and CDR2 FQNEAQ (reference sequence). This CDR3 is 14 amino acids long. This CDR3 reads CASSRGSGANVLTF. In DNA, the CDR3 is TGTGCCAGCAGCAGGGGCTCTGGGGCCAACGTCCTGACTTTC.

V gene TRBV19 combines with J gene TRBJ1-2; D is perhaps TRBD1 (6 bases). This CDR3 has 14 residues. Germline CDR1 reads LNHDA; CDR2 reads SQIVND (reference sequence). Deletions cut 6 bases from V and 2 bases from J, with 13 bases between. CDR3 amino acids: CASRPLGGNYGYTF. As DNA, the CDR3 is TGTGCCAGTAGGCCTTTAGGGGGGAACTATGGCTACACCTTC.

The genes are TRBV7-2 and TRBJ2-5; 9 positions match TRBD2. V was pared by 5 bases and J by 5 bases, with 9 bases of the junction left unmatched. From germline, CDR1 is SGHTA and CDR2 FQGNSA. The CDR3 extends over 15 amino acids. This CDR3 is CASSQTRGLAETQYF. The CDR3 DNA reads as TGTGCCAGCAGCCAGACTCGAGGACTAGCGGAGACCCAGTACTTC.

This clone came up once. The chain recombines TRBV18 with TRBJ2-5; D gene ambiguous. V was trimmed by 6 bases and J by 5 bases, leaving 13 bases between them. CDR3 length: 13 amino acids. The germline V gene has CDR1 KGHSH and CDR2 LQKENI. CDR3: CASSETAGETQYF. CDR3 DNA sequence: TGTGCCAGCTCGGAAACAGCTGGGGAGACCCAGTACTTC.

The chain recombines TRBV28 with TRBJ2-1; TRBD2 matches 10 bases. Germline trimming cut 5 bases from V and 3 bases from J; bases unmatched to any gene: 7. The CDR3 covers 16 residues. Germline V gene data show CDR1 as MDHEN and CDR2 as SYDVKM. The CDR3 sequence is CASSLPTSGFYNEQFF. CDR3 sequence (DNA): TGTGCCAGCAGTCTCCCGACTAGCGGGTTCTACAATGAGCAGTTCTTC.

The chain recombines TRBV30 with TRBJ1-4, with D possibly matching TRBD1 (5 bases). The CDR3 is 12 residues long. V lost 1 base and J lost 7, with 7 bases in between. Germline V gene sequence: CDR1 GTSNPN, CDR2 SVGIG (reference sequence). The CDR3 DNA is TGTGCCTGGAGTGGGGGACGTGAAAAACTGTTTTTT. This codes for CAWSGGREKLFF.

Comment on this clone: The same CDR3 is also encoded by other DNA sequences in this sample. The chain couples TRBV10-3 to TRBJ1-1, with D perhaps TRBD1 (5 bases). This CDR3 is 13 amino acids long. Trimming removed 2 bases at V and 1 base at J, with 5 bases between. The germline V gene has CDR1 ENHRY and CDR2 SYGVKD. CDR3: CAISETGNTEAFF. CDR3 DNA: TGTGCCATCAGTGAGACAGGGAACACTGAAGCTTTCTTT.

The chain couples TRBV6-1 to TRBJ2-2, with 7 bases that match TRBD1. This CDR3 is 15 amino acids long. CDR1 is MNHNS and CDR2 is SASEGT in the germline V gene. The ends lost 6 bases at V and 0 bases at J; junction bases unmatched: 4. CDR3 bases: TGTGCCAGCAGCGCCGGGACAGCGAACACCGGGGAGCTGTTTTTT. Translated: CASSAGTANTGELFF.

The rearrangement joins TRBV18 to TRBJ1-1; tentatively, D is TRBD1 (6 bases). Trimming stripped 2 bases from V and 10 bases from J, with 20 bases between. The CDR3 totals 15 residues. CDR1 KGHSH and CDR2 LQKENI come from the germline V gene. In nucleotides, the CDR3 is TGTGCCAGCTCACCAGGTATTGACAGGAGTTTTTCAGCTTTCTTT. Translated, it gives CASSPGIDRSFSAFF.

The chain is built from TRBV5-1 and TRBJ2-3, with 10 bases lining up with TRBD1. CDR1 and CDR2 from the germline V gene are SGHRS and YFSETQ. V was clipped by 4 bases and J by 1 base; unmatched bases: 3. The length of the CDR3 is 15 residues. For the CDR3, the DNA is TGCGCCAGCAGCGTCGGGACAGGGGGCACAGATACGCAGTATTTT. It yields the protein CASSVGTGGTDTQYF.

This clone showed up just a few times. The V call is TRBV14, the J call TRBJ2-7; a weak D match, TRBD1 (6 bases). V was cut by 1 base and J by 8 bases, with 18 bases left in between. The CDR3 has 15 amino acids. Germline-derived CDR1 and CDR2 are SGHDN and FVKESK. CDR3 sequence: CASSQADRSGAKQYF. The CDR3 DNA sequence: TGTGCCAGCAGCCAAGCGGACCGGTCAGGGGCAAAGCAGTACTTC.

This rearrangement joins TRBV6-1 to TRBJ1-2; maybe TRBD1 (6 bases). The CDR3 runs 14 residues. Germline assignment: CDR1 MNHNS and CDR2 SASEGT. V was trimmed by 3 bases and J by 4 bases, leaving 12 bases between them. The CDR3 spells CASSDWGATYGYTF. As DNA, the CDR3 is TGTGCCAGCAGTGACTGGGGGGCGACCTATGGCTACACCTTC.

V is TRBV6-6 and J is TRBJ1-3; D remains ambiguous. The CDR3 extends over 13 amino acids. CDR1 and CDR2 from the germline V gene are MNHNY and SVGAGI (reference sequence). Trimming pared 2 bases from V and 4 bases from J, leaving 6 bases between. The CDR3 loop is CASSYLKGNTIYF. The CDR3 nucleotides read TGTGCCAGCAGTTACCTTAAGGGAAACACCATATATTTT.

J is TRBJ2-1 and V is TRBV7-6; D is uncertain. V dropped 5 bases and J dropped 6 bases, with 17 bases sitting between them. The CDR3 is 15 residues long. Germline V gives CDR1 SGHVS, CDR2 FNYEAQ. The CDR3 sequence: CASSRTRQPSNEQFF. CDR3 DNA sequence: TGTGCCAGCAGCCGAACCCGACAACCTTCCAATGAGCAGTTCTTC.

This clone was seen only a few times. The J gene is TRBJ1-1, the V gene TRBV6-1, with D hard to call. Germline CDR1 MNHNS, CDR2 SASEGT. The CDR3 has 12 amino acids. V lost 8 bases to trimming and J lost 5 bases, with 12 bases between them. CDR3 region: CASRMFRTEAFF. In DNA form, the CDR3 reads TGTGCCAGCCGAATGTTCAGAACTGAAGCTTTCTTT.

This rearrangement joins TRBV9 to TRBJ2-1; 14 bases are a match to TRBD2. The germline V gene encodes CDR1 SGDLS and CDR2 YYNGEE. The CDR3 has 18 residues. J was trimmed by 4 bases and V by 2 bases; bases with no gene match: 8. The CDR3 DNA is TGTGCCAGCAGCGTGAAGACTAGCGGGGGGGCGGGTTACAATGAGCAGTTCTTC. Its translation: CASSVKTSGGAGYNEQFF.

This chain joins TRBV6-6 and TRBJ2-3; no clear D. CDR1 is MNHNY and CDR2 is SVGAGI in the germline V gene (reference sequence). The V and J ends lost 0 bases and 3 bases respectively, with 4 bases between them. The CDR3 is made up of 13 amino acids. The CDR3 DNA is TGTGCCAGCAGTTACTCAGGGACAGATACGCAGTATTTT. It translates to CASSYSGTDTQYF.

As DNA, the CDR3 is TGTGCCAGTAGTACCTTCGGACAGGAGACTCAGCCCCAGCATTTT. Residues: CASSTFGQETQPQHF. The chain employs TRBV19 and TRBJ1-5, with 7 bases matching TRBD1. The CDR3 is 15 amino acids. J lost 6 bases, V lost 4 bases, and 9 bases had no gene match. Germline CDR1 is LNHDA and CDR2 is SQIVND (reference sequence).

V and J are TRBV5-8 and TRBJ1-5; D unclear. There are 14 residues in the CDR3. V lost 4 bases and J 0 bases, leaving 8 bases between the germline ends. The germline V gene has CDR1 SGHTS and CDR2 YDEGEE. CDR3 in amino acids: CASSPRLSNQPQHF. CDR3 sequence (DNA): TGTGCCAGCAGCCCCCGCCTTAGCAATCAGCCCCAGCATTTT.

The chain is built from TRBV2 and TRBJ2-7; D is unclear. The germline V gene has CDR1 SNHLY and CDR2 FYNNEI. Deletions cut 2 bases from V and 7 bases from J, with 9 bases between. The CDR3 has 12 amino acids. The CDR3 region is CASSELKGEQYF. DNA for the CDR3: TGTGCCAGCAGTGAATTAAAGGGTGAGCAGTACTTC.

The J gene is TRBJ1-5, the V gene TRBV10-3; D may be TRBD1 (5 bases). The CDR3 has 14 residues. Germline values: CDR1 ENHRY, CDR2 SYGVKD. V lost 10 bases and J 2 bases, leaving 15 bases between the germline ends. CDR3 bases: TGTGCCACCGCGACAGTCCAGGGCAATCAGCCCCAGCATTTT. It yields the protein CATATVQGNQPQHF.

In this sample, this clone turned up a few times. The V and J genes are TRBV15 and TRBJ2-5, with D possibly matching TRBD1 (5 bases). The CDR3 spans 13 residues. V lost 2 bases, J lost 1 base, and 5 bases lay in between. The germline CDR1 and CDR2 sequences are LNHNV and YYDKDF (reference sequence). The CDR3 coding sequence is TGTGCCACCAGCAGAAGGGGCCAAGAGACCCAGTACTTC. Translating gives CATSRRGQETQYF.